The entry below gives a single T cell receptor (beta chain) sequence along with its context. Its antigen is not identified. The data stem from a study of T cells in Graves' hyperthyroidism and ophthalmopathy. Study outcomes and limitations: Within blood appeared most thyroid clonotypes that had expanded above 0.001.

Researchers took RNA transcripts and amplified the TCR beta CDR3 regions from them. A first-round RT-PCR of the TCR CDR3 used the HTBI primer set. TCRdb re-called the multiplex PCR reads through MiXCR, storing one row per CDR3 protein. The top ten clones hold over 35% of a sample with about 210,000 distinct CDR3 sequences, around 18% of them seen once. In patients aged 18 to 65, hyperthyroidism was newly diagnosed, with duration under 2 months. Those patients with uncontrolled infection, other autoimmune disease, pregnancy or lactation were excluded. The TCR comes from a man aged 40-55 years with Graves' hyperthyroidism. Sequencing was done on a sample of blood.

Here the CDR3 reads CASSPSGLARNEAFF. CDR3 bases: TGTGCCAGCAGTCCCTCTGGGTTGGCAAGGAATGAAGCTTTCTTT. The rearrangement joins TRBV7-9 to TRBJ1-1, with D unclear. V was pared by 6 bases and J by 7 bases, with 21 bases between. The CDR3 length is 15 residues. The germline V gene encodes CDR1 SEHNR and CDR2 FQNEAQ (reference sequence).